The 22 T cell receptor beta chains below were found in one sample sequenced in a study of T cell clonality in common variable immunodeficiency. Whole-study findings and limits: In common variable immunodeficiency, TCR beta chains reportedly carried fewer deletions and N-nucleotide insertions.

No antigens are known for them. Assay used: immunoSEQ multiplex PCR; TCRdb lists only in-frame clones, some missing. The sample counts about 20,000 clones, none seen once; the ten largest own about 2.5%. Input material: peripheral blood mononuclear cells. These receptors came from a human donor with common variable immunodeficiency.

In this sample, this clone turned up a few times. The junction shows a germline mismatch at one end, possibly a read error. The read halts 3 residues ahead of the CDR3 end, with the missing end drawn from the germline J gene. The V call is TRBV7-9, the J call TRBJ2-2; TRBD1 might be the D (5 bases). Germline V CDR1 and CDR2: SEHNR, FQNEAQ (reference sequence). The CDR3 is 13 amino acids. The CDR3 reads CSSSSRVNGELFF. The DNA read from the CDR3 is TGTTCCAGCAGCTCCAGGGTTAACGGGGAG.

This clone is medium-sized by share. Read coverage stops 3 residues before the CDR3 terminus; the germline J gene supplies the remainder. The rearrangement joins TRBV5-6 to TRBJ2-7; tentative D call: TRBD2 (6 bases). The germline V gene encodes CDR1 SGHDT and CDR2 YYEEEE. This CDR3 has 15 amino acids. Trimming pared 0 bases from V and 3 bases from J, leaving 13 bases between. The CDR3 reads CASSLEGTLVYEQYF. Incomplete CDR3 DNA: TGTGCCAGCAGCTTGGAAGGGACTCTTGTCTACGAG.

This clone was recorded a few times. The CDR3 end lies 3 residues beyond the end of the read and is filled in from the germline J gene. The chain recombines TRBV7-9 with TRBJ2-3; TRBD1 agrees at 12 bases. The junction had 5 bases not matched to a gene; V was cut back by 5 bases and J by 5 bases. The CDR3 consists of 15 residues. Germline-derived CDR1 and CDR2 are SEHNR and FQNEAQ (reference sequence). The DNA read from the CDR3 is TGTGCCAGCAGCGGAGGGACAGGGGGCGGAGATACG. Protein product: CASSGGTGGGDT. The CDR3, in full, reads CASSGGTGGGDTQYF.

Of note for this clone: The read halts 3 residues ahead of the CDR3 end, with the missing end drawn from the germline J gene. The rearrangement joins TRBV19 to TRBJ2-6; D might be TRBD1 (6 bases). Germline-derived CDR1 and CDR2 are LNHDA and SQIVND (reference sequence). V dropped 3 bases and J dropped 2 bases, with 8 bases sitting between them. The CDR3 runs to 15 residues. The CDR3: CASSIDRTGANVLTF. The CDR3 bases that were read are TGTGCCAGTAGTATTGACAGGACTGGGGCCAACGTC. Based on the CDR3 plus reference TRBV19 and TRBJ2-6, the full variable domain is DGGITQSPKYLFRKEGQNVTLSCEQNLNHDAMYWYRQDPGQGLRLIYYSQIVNDFQKGDIAEGYSVSREKKESFPLTVTSAQKNPTAFYLCASSIDRTGANVLTFGAGSRLTVL.

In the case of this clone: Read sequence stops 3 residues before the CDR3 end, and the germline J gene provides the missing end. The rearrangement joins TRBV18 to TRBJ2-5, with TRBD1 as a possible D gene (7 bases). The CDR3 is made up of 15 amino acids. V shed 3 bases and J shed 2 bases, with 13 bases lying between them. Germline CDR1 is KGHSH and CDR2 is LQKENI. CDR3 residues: CASSPRGRGQETQYF. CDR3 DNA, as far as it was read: TGTGCCAGCTCACCGCGGGGCAGGGGGCAAGAGACC.

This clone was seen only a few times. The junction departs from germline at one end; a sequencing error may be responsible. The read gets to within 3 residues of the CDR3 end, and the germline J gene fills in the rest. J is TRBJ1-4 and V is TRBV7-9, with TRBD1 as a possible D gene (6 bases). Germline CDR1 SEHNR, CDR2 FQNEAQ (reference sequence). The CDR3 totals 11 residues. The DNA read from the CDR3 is TGTTCCAGCAGCTTCTTACAGGGA. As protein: CSSSFLQG. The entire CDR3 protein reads CSSSFLQGLFF.

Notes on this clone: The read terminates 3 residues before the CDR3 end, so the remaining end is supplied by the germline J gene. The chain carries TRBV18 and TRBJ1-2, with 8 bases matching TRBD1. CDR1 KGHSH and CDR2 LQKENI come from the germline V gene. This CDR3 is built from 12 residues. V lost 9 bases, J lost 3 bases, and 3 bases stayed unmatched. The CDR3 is CASSGQDYGYTF. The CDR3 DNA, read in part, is TGTGCCAGTTCGGGACAGGACTATGGC. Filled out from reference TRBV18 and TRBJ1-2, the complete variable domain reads NAGVMQNPRHLVRRRGQEARLRCSPMKGHSHVYWYRQLPEEGLKFMVYLQKENIIDESGMPKERFSAEFPKEGPSILRIQQVVRGDSAAYFCASSGQDYGYTFGSGTRLTVV.

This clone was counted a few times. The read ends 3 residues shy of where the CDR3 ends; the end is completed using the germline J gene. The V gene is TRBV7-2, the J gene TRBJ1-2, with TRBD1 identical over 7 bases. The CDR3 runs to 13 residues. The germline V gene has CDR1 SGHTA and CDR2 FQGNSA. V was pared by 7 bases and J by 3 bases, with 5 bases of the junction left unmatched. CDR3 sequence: CASTKGGHYGYTF. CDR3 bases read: TGTGCCAGCACCAAAGGGGGCCACTATGGC.

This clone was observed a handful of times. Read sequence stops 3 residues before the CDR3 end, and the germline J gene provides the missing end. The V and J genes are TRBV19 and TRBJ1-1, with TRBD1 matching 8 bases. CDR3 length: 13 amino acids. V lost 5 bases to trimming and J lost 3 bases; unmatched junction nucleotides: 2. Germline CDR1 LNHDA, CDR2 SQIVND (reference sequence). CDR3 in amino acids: CASSLDRDTEAFF. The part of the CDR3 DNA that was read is TGTGCCAGTAGTCTGGACAGGGACACTGAA.

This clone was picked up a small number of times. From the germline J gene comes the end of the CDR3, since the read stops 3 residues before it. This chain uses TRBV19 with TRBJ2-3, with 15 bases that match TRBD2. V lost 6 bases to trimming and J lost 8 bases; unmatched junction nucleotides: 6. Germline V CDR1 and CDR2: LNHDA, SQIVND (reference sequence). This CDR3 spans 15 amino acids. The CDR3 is CASRRTSGGAGTQYF. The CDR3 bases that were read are TGTGCCAGTAGAAGGACTAGCGGGGGGGCGGGTACG.

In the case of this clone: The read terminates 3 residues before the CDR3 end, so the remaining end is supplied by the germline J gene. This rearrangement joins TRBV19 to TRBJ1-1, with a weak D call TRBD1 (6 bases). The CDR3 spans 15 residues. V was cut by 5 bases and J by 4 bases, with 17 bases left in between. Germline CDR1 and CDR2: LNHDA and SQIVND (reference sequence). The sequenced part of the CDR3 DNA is TGTGCCAGTAGTCGCCCGGGGGGCGCGGTCACTGAA. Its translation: CASSRPGGAVTE. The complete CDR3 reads CASSRPGGAVTEAFF.

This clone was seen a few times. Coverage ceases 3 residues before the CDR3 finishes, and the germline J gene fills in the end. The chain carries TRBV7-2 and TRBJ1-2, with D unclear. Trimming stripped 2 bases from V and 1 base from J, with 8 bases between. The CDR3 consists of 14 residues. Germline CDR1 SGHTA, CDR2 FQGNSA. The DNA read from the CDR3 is TGTGCCAGCAGCTTACCCTTAGTTAACTATGGC. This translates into CASSLPLVNYG. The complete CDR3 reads CASSLPLVNYGYTF.

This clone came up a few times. CDR3: CASSQDSFYGYTF. The covered CDR3 bases are TGTGCCAGTAGCCAGGACAGTTTTTATGGC. This sequence joins TRBV19 and TRBJ1-2, with D possibly TRBD1 on 6 matching bases. The read gets to within 3 residues of the CDR3 end, and the germline J gene fills in the rest. V lost 6 bases to trimming and J lost 5 bases, with 13 bases between them. The CDR3 is made up of 13 amino acids. Germline V lookup: CDR1 LNHDA, CDR2 SQIVND (reference sequence).

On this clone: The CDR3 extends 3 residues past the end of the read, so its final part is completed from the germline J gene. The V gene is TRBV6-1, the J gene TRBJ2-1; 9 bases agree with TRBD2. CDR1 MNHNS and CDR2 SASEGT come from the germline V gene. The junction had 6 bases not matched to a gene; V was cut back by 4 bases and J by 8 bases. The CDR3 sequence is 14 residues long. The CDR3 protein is CASSGAGGLDEQFF. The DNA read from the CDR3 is TGTGCCAGCAGTGGCGCGGGGGGGTTAGATGAG.

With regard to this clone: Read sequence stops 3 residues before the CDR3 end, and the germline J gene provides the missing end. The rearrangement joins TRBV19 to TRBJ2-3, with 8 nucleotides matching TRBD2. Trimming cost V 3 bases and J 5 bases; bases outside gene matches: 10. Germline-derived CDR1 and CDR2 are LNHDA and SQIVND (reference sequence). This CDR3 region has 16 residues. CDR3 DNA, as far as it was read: TGTGCCAGTAGTATCGGCGCGGGAGGAGGTATAGATACG. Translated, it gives CASSIGAGGGIDT. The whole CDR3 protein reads CASSIGAGGGIDTQYF.

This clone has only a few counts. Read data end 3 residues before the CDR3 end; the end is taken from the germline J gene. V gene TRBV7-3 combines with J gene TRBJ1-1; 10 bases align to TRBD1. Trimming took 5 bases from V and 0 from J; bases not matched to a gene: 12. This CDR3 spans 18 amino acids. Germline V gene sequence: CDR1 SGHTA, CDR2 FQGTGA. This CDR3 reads CASSPEGQGGSMNTEAFF. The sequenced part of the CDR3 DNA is TGTGCCAGCAGCCCCGAAGGACAGGGGGGGAGCATGAACACTGAA.

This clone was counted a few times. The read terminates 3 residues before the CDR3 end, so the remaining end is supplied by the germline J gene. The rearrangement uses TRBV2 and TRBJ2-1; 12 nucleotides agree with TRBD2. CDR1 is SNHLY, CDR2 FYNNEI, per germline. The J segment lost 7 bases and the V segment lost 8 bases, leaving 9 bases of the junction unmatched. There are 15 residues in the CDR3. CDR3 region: CASAPLLAGGNEQFF. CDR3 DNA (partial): TGTGCCAGCGCCCCATTACTAGCGGGAGGAAATGAG.

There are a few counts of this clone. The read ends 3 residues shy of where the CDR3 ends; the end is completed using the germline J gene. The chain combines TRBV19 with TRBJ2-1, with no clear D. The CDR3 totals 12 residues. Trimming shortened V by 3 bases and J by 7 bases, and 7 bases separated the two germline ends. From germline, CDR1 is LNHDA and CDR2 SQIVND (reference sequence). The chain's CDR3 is CASSMFANEQFF. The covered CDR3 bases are TGTGCCAGTAGTATGTTTGCGAATGAG.

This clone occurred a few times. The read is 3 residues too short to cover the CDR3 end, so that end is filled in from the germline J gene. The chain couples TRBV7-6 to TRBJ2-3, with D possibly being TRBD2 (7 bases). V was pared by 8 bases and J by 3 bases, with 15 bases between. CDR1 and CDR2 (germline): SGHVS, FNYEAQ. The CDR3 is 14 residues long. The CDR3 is CASSRRGGTDTQYF. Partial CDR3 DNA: TGTGCCAGCTCTAGGAGGGGGGGGACAGATACG.

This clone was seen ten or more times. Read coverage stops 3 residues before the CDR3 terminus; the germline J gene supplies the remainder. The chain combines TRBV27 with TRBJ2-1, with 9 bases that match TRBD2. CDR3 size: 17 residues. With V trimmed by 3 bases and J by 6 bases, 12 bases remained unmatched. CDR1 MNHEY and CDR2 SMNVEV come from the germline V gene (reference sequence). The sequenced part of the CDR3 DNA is TGTGCCAGCAGTTTGTCTTTCGGGCTAGCGGGGAGCAATGAG. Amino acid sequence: CASSLSFGLAGSNE. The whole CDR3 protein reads CASSLSFGLAGSNEQFF.

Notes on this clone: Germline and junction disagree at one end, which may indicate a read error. CDR3 DNA, as far as it was read: TGTTCCAGCTCACCTAACCCGGGACTAGCGGGAGGAAGGGAGACC. Translated: CSSSPNPGLAGGRET. The whole CDR3 region reads CSSSPNPGLAGGRETQYF. V usage is TRBV18 and J usage is TRBJ2-5; 15 positions match TRBD2. The observed sequence ends 3 residues before the CDR3 terminus, with the missing tail filled in from the germline J gene. CDR3 length: 18 residues. CDR1 is KGHSH and CDR2 is LQKENI in the germline V gene.

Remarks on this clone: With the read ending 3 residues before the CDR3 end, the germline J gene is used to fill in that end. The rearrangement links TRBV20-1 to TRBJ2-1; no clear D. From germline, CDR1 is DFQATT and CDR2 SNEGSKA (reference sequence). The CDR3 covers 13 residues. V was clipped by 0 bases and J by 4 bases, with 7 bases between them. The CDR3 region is CSARDRPYNEQFF. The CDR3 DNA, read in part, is TGCAGTGCTAGAGATCGTCCGTACAATGAG.